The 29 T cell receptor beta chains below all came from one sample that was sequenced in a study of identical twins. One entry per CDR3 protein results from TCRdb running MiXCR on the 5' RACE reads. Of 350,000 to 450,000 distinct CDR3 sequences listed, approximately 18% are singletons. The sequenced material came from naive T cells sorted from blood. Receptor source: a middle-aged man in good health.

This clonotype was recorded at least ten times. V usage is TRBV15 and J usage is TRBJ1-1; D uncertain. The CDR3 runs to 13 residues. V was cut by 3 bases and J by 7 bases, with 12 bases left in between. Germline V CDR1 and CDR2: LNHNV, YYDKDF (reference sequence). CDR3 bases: TGTGCCACCAGCAGGGAACTACAGTATGAAGCTTTCTTT. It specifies CATSRELQYEAFF. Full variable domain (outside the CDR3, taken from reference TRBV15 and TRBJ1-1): DAMVIQNPRYQVTQFGKPVTLSCSQTLNHNVMYWYQQKSSQAPKLLFHYYDKDFNNEADTPDNFQSRRPNTSFCFLDIRSPGLGDTAMYLCATSRELQYEAFFGQGTRLTVV.

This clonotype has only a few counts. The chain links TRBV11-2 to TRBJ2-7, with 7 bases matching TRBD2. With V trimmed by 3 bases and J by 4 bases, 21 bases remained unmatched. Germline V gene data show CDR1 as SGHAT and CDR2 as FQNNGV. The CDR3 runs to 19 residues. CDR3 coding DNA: TGTGCCAGCAGCTTGACCACGGGACTAACTAGGAGTCTATCTTACGAGCAGTACTTC. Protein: CASSLTTGLTRSLSYEQYF.

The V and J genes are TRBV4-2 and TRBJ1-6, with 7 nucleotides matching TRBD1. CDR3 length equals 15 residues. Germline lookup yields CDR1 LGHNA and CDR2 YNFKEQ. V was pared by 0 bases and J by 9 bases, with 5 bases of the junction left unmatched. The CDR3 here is CASSQDRTGLSPLHF. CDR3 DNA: TGTGCCAGCAGCCAAGATAGGACAGGCCTTTCACCCCTCCACTTT.

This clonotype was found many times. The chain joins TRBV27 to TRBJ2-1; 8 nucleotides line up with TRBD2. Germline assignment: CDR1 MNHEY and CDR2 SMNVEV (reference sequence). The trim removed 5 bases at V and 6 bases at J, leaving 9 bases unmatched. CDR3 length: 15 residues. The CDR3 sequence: CASSPGRAPVNEQFF. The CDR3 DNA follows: TGTGCCAGCAGTCCCGGGAGGGCCCCTGTCAATGAGCAGTTCTTC.

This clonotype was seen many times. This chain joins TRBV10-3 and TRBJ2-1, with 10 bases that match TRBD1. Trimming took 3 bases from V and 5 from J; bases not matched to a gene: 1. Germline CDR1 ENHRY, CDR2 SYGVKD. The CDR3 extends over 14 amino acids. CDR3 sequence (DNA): TGTGCCATCAGTGATGGACAGGGGGACAATGAGCAGTTCTTC. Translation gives CAISDGQGDNEQFF.

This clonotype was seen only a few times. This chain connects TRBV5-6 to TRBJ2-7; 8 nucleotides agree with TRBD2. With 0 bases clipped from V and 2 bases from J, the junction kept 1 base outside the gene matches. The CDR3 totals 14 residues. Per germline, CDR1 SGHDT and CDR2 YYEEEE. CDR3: CASSLAGGAYEQYF. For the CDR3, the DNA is TGTGCCAGCAGCTTGGCCGGGGGGGCCTACGAGCAGTACTTC.

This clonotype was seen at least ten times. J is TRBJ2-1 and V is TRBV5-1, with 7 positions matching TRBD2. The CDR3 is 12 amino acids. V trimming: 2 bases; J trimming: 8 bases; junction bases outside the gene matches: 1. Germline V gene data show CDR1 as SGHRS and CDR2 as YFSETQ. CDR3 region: CASSLRGDEQFF. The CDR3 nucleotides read TGCGCCAGCAGCTTACGGGGGGATGAGCAGTTCTTC.

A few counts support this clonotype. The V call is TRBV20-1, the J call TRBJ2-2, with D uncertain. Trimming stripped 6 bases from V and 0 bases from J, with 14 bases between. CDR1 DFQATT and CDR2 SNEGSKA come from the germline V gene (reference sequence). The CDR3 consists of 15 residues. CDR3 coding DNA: TGCAGTGCCCCCTTCGGCATACCGAACACCGGGGAGCTGTTTTTT. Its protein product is CSAPFGIPNTGELFF.

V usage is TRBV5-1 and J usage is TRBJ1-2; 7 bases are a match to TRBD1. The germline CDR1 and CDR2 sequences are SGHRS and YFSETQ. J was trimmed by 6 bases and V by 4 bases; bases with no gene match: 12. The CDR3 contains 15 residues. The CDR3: CASSPWTGGGNGYTF. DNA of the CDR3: TGCGCCAGCAGCCCCTGGACAGGCGGTGGGAATGGCTACACCTTC. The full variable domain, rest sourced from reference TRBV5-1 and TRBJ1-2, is KAGVTQTPRYLIKTRGQQVTLSCSPISGHRSVSWYQQTPGQGLQFLFEYFSETQRNKGNFPGRFSGRQFSNSRSEMNVSTLELGDSALYLCASSPWTGGGNGYTFGSGTRLTVV.

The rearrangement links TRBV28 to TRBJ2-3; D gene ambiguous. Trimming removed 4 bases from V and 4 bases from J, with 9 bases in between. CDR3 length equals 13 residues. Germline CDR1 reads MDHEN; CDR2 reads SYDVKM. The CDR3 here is CASSSFGADTQYF. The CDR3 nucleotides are TGTGCCAGCAGTTCATTTGGGGCAGATACGCAGTATTTT. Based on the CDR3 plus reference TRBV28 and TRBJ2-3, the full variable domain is DVKVTQSSRYLVKRTGEKVFLECVQDMDHENMFWYRQDPGLGLRLIYFSYDVKMKEKGDIPEGYSVSREKKERFSLILESASTNQTSMYLCASSSFGADTQYFGPGTRLTVL.

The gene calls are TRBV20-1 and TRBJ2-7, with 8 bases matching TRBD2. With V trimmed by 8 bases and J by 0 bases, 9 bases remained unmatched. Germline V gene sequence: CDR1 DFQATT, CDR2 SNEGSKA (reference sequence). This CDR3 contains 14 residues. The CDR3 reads CSPHSGVSSYEQYF. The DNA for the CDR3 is TGCAGTCCCCATAGCGGGGTAAGCTCCTACGAGCAGTACTTC.

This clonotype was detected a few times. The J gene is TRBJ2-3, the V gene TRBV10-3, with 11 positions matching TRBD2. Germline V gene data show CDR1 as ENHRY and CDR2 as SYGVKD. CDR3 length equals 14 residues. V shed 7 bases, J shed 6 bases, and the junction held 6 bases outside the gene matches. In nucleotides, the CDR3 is TGTGCCATCAAAACTAGCGGGGGAGACGATACGCAGTATTTT. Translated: CAIKTSGGDDTQYF.

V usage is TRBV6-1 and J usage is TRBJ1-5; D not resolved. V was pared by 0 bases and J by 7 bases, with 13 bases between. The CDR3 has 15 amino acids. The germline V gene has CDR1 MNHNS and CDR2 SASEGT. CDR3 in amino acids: CASSEAGRSSQPQHF. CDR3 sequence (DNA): TGTGCCAGCAGTGAAGCCGGGAGGTCCTCCCAGCCCCAGCATTTT.

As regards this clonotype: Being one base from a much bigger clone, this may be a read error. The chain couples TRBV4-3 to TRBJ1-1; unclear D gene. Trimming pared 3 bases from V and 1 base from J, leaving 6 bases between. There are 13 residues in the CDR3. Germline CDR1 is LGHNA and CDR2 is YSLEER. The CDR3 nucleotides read TGCGCCAGCAGCCACAACAGGAACACTGAAGCTTTCTTT. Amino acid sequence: CASSHNRNTEAFF.

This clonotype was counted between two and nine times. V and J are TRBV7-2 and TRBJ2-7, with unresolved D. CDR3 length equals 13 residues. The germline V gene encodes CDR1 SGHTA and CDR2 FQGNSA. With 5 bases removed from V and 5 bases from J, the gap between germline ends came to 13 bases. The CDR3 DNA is TGTGCCAGCAGCCTGACATGGATCCACGAGCAGTACTTC. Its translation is CASSLTWIHEQYF.

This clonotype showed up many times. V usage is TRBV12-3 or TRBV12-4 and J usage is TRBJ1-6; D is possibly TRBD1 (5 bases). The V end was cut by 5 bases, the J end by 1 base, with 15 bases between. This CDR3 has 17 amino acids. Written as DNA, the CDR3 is TGTGCCAGCAGTACCCGGGACTTTGAGTCCTATAATTCACCCCTCCACTTT. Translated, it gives CASSTRDFESYNSPLHF.

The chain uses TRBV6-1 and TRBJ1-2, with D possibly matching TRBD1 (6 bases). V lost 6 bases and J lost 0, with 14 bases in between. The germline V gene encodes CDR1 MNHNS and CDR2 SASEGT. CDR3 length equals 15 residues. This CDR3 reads CASRIYRDSNYGYTF. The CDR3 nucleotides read TGTGCCAGCAGAATCTACAGGGACTCTAACTATGGCTACACCTTC.

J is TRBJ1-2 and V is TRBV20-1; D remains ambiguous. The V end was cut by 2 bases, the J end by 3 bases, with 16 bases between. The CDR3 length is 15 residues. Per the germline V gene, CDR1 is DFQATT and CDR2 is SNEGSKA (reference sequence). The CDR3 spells CSARKLDAPYYGYTF. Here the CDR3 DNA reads TGCAGTGCTAGAAAGTTGGACGCGCCCTACTATGGCTACACCTTC.

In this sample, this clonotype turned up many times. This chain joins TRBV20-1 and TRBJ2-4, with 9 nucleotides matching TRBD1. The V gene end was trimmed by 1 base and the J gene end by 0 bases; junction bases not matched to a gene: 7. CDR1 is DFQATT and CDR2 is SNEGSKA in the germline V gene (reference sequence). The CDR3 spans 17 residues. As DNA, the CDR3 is TGCAGTGCTAGAGCCGGACAGGGGCAAATAGCCAAAAACATTCAGTACTTC. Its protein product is CSARAGQGQIAKNIQYF.

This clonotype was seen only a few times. The CDR3 region is CASSRSWAASYNEQFF. CDR3 nucleotide sequence: TGTGCCAGCAGTCGCTCTTGGGCGGCCTCCTACAATGAGCAGTTCTTC. The chain has TRBV27 and TRBJ2-1; no reliable D call. Deletions cut 5 bases from V and 0 bases from J, with 14 bases between. Germline CDR1 is MNHEY and CDR2 is SMNVEV (reference sequence). The CDR3 is 16 amino acids.

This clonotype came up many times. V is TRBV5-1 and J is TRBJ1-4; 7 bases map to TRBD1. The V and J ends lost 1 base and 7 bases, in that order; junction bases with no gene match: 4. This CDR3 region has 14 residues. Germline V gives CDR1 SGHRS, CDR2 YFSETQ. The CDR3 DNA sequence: TGCGCCAGCAGCTTGCAGGGGGGAACTGAAAAACTGTTTTTT. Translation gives CASSLQGGTEKLFF.

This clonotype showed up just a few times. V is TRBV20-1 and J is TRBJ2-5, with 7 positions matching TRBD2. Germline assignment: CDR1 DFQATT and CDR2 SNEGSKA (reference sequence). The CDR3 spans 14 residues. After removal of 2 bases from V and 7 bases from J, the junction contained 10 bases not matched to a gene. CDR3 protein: CSARSGEGVRTQYF. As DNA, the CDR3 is TGCAGTGCTAGAAGCGGGGAAGGAGTAAGGACCCAGTACTTC.

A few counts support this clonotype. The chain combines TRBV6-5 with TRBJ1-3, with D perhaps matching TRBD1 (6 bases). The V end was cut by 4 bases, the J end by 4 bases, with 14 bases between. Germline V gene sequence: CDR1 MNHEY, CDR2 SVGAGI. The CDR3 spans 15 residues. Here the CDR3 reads CASSSSGAWGNTIYF. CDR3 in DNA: TGTGCCAGCAGTTCTTCAGGGGCGTGGGGAAACACCATATATTTT.

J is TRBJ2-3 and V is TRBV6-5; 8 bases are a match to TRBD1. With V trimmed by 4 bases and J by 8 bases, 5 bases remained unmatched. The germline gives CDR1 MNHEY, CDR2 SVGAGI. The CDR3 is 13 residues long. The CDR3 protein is CASSWDRRATQYF. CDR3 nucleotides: TGTGCCAGCAGTTGGGACAGGCGCGCTACGCAGTATTTT.

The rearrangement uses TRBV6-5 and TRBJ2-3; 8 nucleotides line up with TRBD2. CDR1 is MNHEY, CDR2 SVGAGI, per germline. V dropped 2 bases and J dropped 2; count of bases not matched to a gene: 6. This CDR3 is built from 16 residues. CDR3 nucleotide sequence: TGTGCCAGCAGTTACGGCGCGGGGGGTAACACAGATACGCAGTATTTT. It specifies CASSYGAGGNTDTQYF.

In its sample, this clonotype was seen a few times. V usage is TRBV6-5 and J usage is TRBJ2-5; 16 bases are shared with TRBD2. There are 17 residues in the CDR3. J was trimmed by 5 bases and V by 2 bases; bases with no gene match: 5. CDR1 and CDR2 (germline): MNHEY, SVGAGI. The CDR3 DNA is TGTGCCAGCAGTTACCGCGGGACTAGCGGGAGGGCTGAGACCCAGTACTTC. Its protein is CASSYRGTSGRAETQYF.

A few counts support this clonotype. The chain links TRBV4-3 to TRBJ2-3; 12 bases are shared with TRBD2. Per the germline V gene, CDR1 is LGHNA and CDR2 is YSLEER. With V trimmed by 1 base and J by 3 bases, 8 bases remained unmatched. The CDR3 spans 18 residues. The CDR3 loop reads CASSQVALAGGRTDTQYF. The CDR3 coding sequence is TGCGCCAGCAGCCAAGTAGCCCTAGCGGGAGGGAGAACAGATACGCAGTATTTT.

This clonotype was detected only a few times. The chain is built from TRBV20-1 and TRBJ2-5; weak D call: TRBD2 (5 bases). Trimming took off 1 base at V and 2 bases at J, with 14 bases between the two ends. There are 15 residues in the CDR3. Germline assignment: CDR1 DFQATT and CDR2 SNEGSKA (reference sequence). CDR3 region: CSARAGAAVQETQYF. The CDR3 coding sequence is TGCAGTGCTAGAGCTGGAGCGGCGGTACAAGAGACCCAGTACTTC.

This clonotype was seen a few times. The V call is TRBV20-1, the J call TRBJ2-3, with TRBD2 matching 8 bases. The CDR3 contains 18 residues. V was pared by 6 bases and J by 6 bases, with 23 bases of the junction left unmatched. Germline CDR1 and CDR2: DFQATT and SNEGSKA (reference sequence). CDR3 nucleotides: TGCAGTGCAAAAGTACTCGGGGGGGCGGACGTGAGGATGGATACGCAGTATTTT. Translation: CSAKVLGGADVRMDTQYF.